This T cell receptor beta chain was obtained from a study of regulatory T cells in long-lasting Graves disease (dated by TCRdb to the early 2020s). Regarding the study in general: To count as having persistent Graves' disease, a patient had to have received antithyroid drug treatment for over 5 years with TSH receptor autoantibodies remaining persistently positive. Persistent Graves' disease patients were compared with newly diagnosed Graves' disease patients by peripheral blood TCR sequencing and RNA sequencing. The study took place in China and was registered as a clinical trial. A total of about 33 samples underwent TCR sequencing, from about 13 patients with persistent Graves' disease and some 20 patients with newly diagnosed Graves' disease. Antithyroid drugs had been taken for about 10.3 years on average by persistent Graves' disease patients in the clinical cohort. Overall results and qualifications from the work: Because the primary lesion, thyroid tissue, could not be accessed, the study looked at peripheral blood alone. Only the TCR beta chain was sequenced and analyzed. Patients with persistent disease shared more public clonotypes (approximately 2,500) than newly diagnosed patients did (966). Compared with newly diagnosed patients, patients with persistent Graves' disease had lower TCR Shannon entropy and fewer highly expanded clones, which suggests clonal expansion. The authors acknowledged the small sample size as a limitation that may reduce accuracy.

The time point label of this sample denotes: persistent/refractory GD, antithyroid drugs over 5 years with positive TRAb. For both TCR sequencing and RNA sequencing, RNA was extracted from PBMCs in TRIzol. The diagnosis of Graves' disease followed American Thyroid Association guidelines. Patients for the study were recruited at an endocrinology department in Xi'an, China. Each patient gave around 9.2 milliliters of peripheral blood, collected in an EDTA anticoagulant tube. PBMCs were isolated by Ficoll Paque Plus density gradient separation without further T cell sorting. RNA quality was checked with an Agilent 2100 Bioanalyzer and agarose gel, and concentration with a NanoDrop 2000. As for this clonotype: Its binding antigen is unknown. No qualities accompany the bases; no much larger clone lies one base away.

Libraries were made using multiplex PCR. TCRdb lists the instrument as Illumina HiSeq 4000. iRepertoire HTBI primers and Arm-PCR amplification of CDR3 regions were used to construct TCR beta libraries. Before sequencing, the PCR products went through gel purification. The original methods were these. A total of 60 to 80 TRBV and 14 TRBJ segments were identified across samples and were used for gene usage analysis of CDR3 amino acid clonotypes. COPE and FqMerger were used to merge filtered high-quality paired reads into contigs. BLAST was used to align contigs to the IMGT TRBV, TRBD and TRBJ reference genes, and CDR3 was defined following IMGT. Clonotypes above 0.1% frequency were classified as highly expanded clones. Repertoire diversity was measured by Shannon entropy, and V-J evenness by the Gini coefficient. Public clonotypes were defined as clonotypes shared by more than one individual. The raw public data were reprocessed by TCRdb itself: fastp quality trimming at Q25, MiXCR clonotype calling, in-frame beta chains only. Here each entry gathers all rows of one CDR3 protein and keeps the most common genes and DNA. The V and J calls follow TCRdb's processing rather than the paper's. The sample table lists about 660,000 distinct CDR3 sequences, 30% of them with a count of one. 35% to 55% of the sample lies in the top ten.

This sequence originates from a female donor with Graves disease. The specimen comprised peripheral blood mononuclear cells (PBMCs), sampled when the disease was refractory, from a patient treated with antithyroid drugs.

The DNA sequence follows: TGCGCCAGCAGTCCCCGACAGGGTTTCCTCTTCTATGGCTACACCTTC. Its protein reads: CASSPRQGFLFYGYTF. The V and J genes are TRBV5-1 and TRBJ1-2; 7 nucleotides in the junction match TRBD1. The CDR3 sequence holds 16 residues, the cysteine and phenylalanine included. Only the CDR3 part of the read is kept: 48 bases, read in frame from the first base. CDR1 and CDR2 were assigned from the germline V gene as SGHRS and YFSETQ. Clipping removes 5 bases from V and 4 bases from J, with 14 as the unmatched junction base count. The entire variable domain, with the stretches around the CDR3 drawn from the reference TRBV5-1 and TRBJ1-2 proteins, is KAGVTQTPRYLIKTRGQQVTLSCSPISGHRSVSWYQQTPGQGLQFLFEYFSETQRNKGNFPGRFSGRQFSNSRSEMNVSTLELGDSALYLCASSPRQGFLFYGYTFGSGTRLTVV.